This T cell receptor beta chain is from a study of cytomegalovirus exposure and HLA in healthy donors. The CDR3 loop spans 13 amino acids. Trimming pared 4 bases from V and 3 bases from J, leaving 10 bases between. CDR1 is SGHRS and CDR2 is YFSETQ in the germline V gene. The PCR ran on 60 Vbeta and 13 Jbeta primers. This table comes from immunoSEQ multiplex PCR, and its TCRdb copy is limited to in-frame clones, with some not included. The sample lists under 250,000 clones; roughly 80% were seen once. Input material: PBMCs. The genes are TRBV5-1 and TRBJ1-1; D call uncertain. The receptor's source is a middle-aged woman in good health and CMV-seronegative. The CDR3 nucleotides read TGCGCCAGCAGCCGGGAATGGGACACTGAAGCTTTCTTT. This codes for CASSREWDTEAFF. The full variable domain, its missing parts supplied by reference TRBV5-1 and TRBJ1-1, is KAGVTQTPRYLIKTRGQQVTLSCSPISGHRSVSWYQQTPGQGLQFLFEYFSETQRNKGNFPGRFSGRQFSNSRSEMNVSTLELGDSALYLCASSREWDTEAFFGQGTRLTVV.